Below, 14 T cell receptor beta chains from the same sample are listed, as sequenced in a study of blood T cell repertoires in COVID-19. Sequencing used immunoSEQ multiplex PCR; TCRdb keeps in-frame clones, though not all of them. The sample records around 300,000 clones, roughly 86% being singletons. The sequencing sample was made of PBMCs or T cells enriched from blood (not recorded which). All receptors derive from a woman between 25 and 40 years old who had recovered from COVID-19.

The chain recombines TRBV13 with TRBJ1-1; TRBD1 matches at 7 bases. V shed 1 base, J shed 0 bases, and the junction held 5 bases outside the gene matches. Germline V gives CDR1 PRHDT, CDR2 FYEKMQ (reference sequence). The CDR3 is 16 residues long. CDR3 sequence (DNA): TGTGCCAGCAGCTTAGCGAGGGGGCAAATGAACACTGAAGCTTTCTTT. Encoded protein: CASSLARGQMNTEAFF.

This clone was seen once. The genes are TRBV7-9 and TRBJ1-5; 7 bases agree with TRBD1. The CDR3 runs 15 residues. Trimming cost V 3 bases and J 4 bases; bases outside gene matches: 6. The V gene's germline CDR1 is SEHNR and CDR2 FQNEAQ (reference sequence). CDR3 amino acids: CASSFEGTANQPQHF. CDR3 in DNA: TGTGCCAGCAGCTTCGAAGGGACAGCTAATCAGCCCCAGCATTTT.

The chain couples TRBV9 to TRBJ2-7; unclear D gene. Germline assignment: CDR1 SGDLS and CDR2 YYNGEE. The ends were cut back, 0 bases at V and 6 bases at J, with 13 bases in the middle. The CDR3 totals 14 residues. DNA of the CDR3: TGTGCCAGCAGCGTAGGGTCCAGCGTCTTCGAGCAGTACTTC. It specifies CASSVGSSVFEQYF.

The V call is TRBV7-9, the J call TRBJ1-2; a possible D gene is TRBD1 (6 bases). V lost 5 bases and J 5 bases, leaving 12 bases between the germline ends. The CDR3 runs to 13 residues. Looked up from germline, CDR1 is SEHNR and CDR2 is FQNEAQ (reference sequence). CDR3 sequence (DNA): TGTGCCAGCAGCCGAGGGGGAGCGTATGGCTACACCTTC. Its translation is CASSRGGAYGYTF.

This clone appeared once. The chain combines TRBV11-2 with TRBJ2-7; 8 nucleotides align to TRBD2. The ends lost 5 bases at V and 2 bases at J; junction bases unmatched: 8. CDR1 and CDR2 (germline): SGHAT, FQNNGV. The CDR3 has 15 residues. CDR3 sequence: CASSPERGGAYEQYF. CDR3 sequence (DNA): TGTGCCAGCAGCCCCGAACGGGGGGGAGCCTACGAGCAGTACTTC.

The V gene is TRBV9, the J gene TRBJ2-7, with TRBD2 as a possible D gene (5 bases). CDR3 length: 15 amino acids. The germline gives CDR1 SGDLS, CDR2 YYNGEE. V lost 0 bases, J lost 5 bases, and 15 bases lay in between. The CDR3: CASSVAGEPSNEQYF. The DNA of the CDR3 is TGTGCCAGCAGCGTAGCCGGGGAACCTAGCAACGAGCAGTACTTC.

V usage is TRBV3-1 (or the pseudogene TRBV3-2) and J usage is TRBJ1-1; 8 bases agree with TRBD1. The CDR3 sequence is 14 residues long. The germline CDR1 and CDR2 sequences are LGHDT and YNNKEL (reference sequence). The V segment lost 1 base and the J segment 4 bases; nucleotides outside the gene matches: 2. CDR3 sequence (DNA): TGTGCCAGCAGCCAAGCACAGGGGGGCACTGAAGCTTTCTTT. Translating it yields CASSQAQGGTEAFF.

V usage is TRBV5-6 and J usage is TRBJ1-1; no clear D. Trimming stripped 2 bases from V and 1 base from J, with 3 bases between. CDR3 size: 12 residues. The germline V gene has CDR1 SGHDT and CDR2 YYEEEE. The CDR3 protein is CASSFGNTEAFF. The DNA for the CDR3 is TGTGCCAGCAGCTTCGGGAACACTGAAGCTTTCTTT.

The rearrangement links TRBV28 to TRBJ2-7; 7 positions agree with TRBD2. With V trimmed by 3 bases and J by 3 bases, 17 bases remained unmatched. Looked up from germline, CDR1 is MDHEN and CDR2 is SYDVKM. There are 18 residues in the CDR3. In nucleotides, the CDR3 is TGTGCCAGCAGTTTGGGGGGTGTTTTTTACGGGAGGAGCTACGAGCAGTACTTC. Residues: CASSLGGVFYGRSYEQYF.

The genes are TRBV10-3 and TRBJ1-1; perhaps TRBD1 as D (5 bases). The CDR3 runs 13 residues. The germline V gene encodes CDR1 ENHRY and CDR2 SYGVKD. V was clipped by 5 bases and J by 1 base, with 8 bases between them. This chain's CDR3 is CAISIDRNTEAFF. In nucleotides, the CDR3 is TGTGCCATCAGTATAGACAGGAACACTGAAGCTTTCTTT.

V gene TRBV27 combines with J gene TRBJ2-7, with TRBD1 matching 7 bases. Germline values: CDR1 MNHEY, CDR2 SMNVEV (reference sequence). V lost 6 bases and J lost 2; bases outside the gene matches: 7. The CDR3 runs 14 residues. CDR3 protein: CASSPSGQTYEQYF. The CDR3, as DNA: TGTGCCAGCAGCCCCTCGGGACAGACCTACGAGCAGTACTTC.

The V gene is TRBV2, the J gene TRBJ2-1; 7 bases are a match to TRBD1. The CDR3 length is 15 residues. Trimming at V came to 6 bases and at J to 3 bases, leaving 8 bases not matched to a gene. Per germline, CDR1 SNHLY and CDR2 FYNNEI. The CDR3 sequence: CASSHGGQFYNEQFF. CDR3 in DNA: TGTGCCAGCAGCCATGGGGGACAGTTCTACAATGAGCAGTTCTTC.

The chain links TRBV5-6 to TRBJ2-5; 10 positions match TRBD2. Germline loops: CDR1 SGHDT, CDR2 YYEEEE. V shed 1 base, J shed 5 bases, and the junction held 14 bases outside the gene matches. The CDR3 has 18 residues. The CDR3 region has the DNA TGTGCCAGCAGCTTGACCAAACTAGCGGGATTTGGTTTGGAGACCCAGTACTTC. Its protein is CASSLTKLAGFGLETQYF.

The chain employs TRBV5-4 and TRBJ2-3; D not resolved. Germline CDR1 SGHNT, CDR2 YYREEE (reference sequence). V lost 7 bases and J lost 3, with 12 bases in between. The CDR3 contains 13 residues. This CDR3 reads CASSPYTTDTQYF. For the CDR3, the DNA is TGTGCCAGCTCTCCATATACAACAGATACGCAGTATTTT. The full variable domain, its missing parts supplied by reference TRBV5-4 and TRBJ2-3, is ETGVTQSPTHLIKTRGQQVTLRCSSQSGHNTVSWYQQALGQGPQFIFQYYREEENGRGNFPPRFSGLQFPNYSSELNVNALELDDSALYLCASSPYTTDTQYFGPGTRLTVL.